Detailed here is one T cell receptor beta chain. Its antigen is unidentified. These data come from a study of post-analysis software for immune sequencing data. Overall study results and limits: TRBV segments more frequent in patients than in controls numbered about five and included TRBV5-6, TRBV5-1 and TRBV20-1.

The germline V gene has CDR1 MNHNY and CDR2 SVGAGI (reference sequence). V was cut by 6 bases and J by 5 bases, with 5 bases left in between. This CDR3 region has 11 residues. The TCR beta cDNA libraries contained unique molecular identifiers. In TCRdb, the PCR reads were re-called with MiXCR into one record per CDR3 protein. The sample has fewer than 850,000 distinct CDR3 sequences; 25% to 30% are singletons. This chain joins TRBV6-6 and TRBJ2-1; D is unresolved. The TCR comes from a girl aged 10-17 years with multiple sclerosis. The sequencing sample was made of blood. CDR3 residues: CASRAHNEQFF. In DNA, the CDR3 is TGTGCCAGCAGGGCCCACAATGAGCAGTTCTTC.